This T cell receptor (beta chain) was recovered during a study of CD8 T cells in ankylosing spondylitis. Findings and caveats of the study: A TCR beta motif of eight highly homologous variants appeared characteristic of ankylosing spondylitis blood.

TCR beta libraries were made by quantitative 5'-RACE with molecular barcodes. Via MiXCR, TCRdb re-called the 5' RACE reads, giving one row per CDR3 protein. The sample lists about 330,000 distinct CDR3 sequences, 6.5% to 10% occurring once. The CDR3 is made up of 14 amino acids. Germline lookup yields CDR1 DFQATT and CDR2 SNEGSKA (reference sequence). The V and J ends lost 3 bases and 0 bases respectively, with 9 bases between them. This clonotype was detected ten times or more. Its antigen is still unknown. The sample was blood, either unsorted or a sorted T cell fraction (not recorded which). V is TRBV20-1 and J is TRBJ1-5; possible D gene TRBD1, 6 bases. This clonotype originated in a male donor with ankylosing spondylitis. The chain's CDR3 is CSASTGYSNQPQHF. The CDR3 region has the DNA TGCAGTGCTAGCACAGGGTATAGCAATCAGCCCCAGCATTTT.